One and the same sample provided the 12 T cell receptor beta chains below, sequenced in a study of blood T cell repertoires in COVID-19. Method: immunoSEQ multiplex PCR; TCRdb's copy keeps in-frame clones and lacks some. The table lists 100,000 to 150,000 clones, roughly three quarters of them singletons. What was sequenced was peripheral blood. All receptors derive from a woman in her 70s with acute or convalescent COVID-19.

This chain links TRBV6-6 with TRBJ2-7; D gene unclear. The V gene's germline CDR1 is MNHNY and CDR2 SVGAGI (reference sequence). The CDR3 totals 14 residues. V was shortened by 6 bases and J by 0 bases, with 12 bases between the two germline ends. DNA of the CDR3: TGTGCCAGCAGCTACACAACGGGCTCCTACGAGCAGTACTTC. Its protein is CASSYTTGSYEQYF.

The V and J genes are TRBV19 and TRBJ2-5, with D unresolved. V was shortened by 6 bases and J by 5 bases, with 16 bases between the two germline ends. Germline loops: CDR1 LNHDA, CDR2 SQIVND (reference sequence). The CDR3 covers 14 residues. The CDR3 loop is CASSSTMAVETQYF. CDR3 DNA: TGTGCCAGTAGCTCAACTATGGCTGTGGAGACCCAGTACTTC.

The V call is TRBV5-1, the J call TRBJ2-7; D is perhaps TRBD1 (6 bases). CDR1 SGHRS and CDR2 YFSETQ come from the germline V gene. V gave up 4 bases and J gave up 5 bases, with 16 bases separating them. The CDR3 spans 14 residues. CDR3: CASSLRTGTDEQYF. The DNA of the CDR3 is TGCGCCAGCAGCCTGAGAACAGGGACGGACGAGCAGTACTTC.

CDR3 bases: TGTGCCAGCAGTGAATGGGGGACAGGGAGCTCTGGAAACACCATATATTTT. Translated, it gives CASSEWGTGSSGNTIYF. The V and J genes are TRBV25-1 and TRBJ1-3; 9 bases line up with TRBD1. The CDR3 loop spans 17 amino acids. Trimming cost V 1 base and J 0 bases; bases outside gene matches: 4. Germline CDR1 MGHDK, CDR2 SYGVNS.

The rearrangement joins TRBV28 to TRBJ2-3; D is uncertain. Trimming removed 2 bases from V and 6 bases from J, with 9 bases in between. CDR1 and CDR2 from the germline V gene are MDHEN and SYDVKM. This CDR3 is built from 13 residues. The CDR3 sequence is CASSLPRRDTQYF. The CDR3, as DNA: TGTGCCAGCAGTTTACCCCGCCGGGATACGCAGTATTTT.

This rearrangement joins TRBV11-2 to TRBJ2-2; TRBD1 aligns across 10 bases. CDR3 length equals 19 residues. Trimming removed 5 bases from V and 4 bases from J; junction bases left unmatched: 16. Germline CDR1 and CDR2: SGHAT and FQNNGV. CDR3 loop: CASSRGGTGAGQATGELFF. In DNA, the CDR3 is TGTGCCAGCAGCAGAGGCGGGACAGGGGCGGGGCAGGCCACCGGGGAGCTGTTTTTT.

The chain carries TRBV6-5 and TRBJ2-3, with D maybe TRBD2 (6 bases). Between the trimmed V and J ends, which lost 8 bases and 2 bases, there was a span of 8 bases. CDR1 MNHEY and CDR2 SVGAGI come from the germline V gene. CDR3 size: 12 residues. The CDR3 bases are TGTGCCAGCGGGGGGAACACAGATACGCAGTATTTT. It is translated as CASGGNTDTQYF.

This chain connects TRBV5-1 to TRBJ2-7, with a tentative D call TRBD2 (5 bases). CDR1 and CDR2 (germline): SGHRS, YFSETQ. This CDR3 contains 16 residues. The germline V and J ends were trimmed by 3 bases and 7 bases, with 23 bases remaining between them. The CDR3 region has the DNA TGCGCCAGCAGCTCTGGTGGGCCGGGGAGCCCTGTAGAGCAGTACTTC. Amino acids: CASSSGGPGSPVEQYF.

Sample share makes this clone medium-sized. The chain employs TRBV5-1 and TRBJ2-1; 10 nucleotides agree with TRBD2. This CDR3 comprises 15 residues. With V trimmed by 0 bases and J by 7 bases, 4 bases remained unmatched. Germline lookup yields CDR1 SGHRS and CDR2 YFSETQ. CDR3 DNA sequence: TGCGCCAGCAGCTTGGCTAGCGGGAGTTTAAATGAGCAGTTCTTC. It yields the protein CASSLASGSLNEQFF. Full variable domain (outside the CDR3, taken from reference TRBV5-1 and TRBJ2-1): KAGVTQTPRYLIKTRGQQVTLSCSPISGHRSVSWYQQTPGQGLQFLFEYFSETQRNKGNFPGRFSGRQFSNSRSEMNVSTLELGDSALYLCASSLASGSLNEQFFGPGTRLTVL.

The chain couples TRBV10-2 to TRBJ2-2, with TRBD2 identical over 8 bases. The germline V gene has CDR1 WSHSY and CDR2 SAAADI. Trimming took 8 bases from V and 5 from J; bases not matched to a gene: 10. The CDR3 runs 15 residues. The CDR3: CASRDGGADTGELFF. Here the CDR3 DNA reads TGCGCCAGCCGGGACGGGGGGGCGGATACCGGGGAGCTGTTTTTT.

The rearrangement joins TRBV7-3 to TRBJ2-2; D ambiguous. This CDR3 has 13 amino acids. V was pared by 2 bases and J by 4 bases, with 5 bases between. In germline, CDR1 is SGHTA, CDR2 FQGTGA. The CDR3 region has the DNA TGTGCCAGCAGCTTAGGCTCCACCGGGGAGCTGTTTTTT. This translates into CASSLGSTGELFF.

The chain couples TRBV6-5 to TRBJ1-2; D perhaps matches TRBD1 (5 bases). The CDR3 has 13 amino acids. V lost 7 bases and J 7 bases, leaving 16 bases between the germline ends. Germline CDR1 is MNHEY and CDR2 is SVGAGI. CDR3 residues: CASIYRLGSGYTF. CDR3 in DNA: TGTGCCAGCATCTACAGGCTTGGCTCTGGCTACACCTTC.